This is a list of T cell receptor beta chains from one sample in a study of blood T cell repertoires in COVID-19. Sequencing used immunoSEQ multiplex PCR; TCRdb keeps in-frame clones, though not all of them. The sample consists of roughly 250,000 clones, about 89% of them appearing once. Sequenced: PBMCs or T cells enriched from blood (not recorded which). These receptors were taken from a woman between 18 and 29 years old who had recovered from COVID-19. The CDR3 runs from the conserved cysteine through the conserved F or W. Fields, in order: CDR3 DNA, CDR3 protein, clone size, J gene, V gene, D gene. D genes are given only for firm matches. For some rows the clone size is stated as once, few or many, or as a class when expanded; others skip it.

cdr3_nt: TGTGCCACCAGCAGAGATAGAGGACAGGGAGCCTCTGGAAACACCATATATTTT
cdr3_aa: CATSRDRGQGASGNTIYF
clone_size: .
j_call: TRBJ1-3
v_call: TRBV15
d_call: TRBD1

cdr3_nt: TGTGCCAGCAGCTTAGTCGGCGGGAGTGGGTCCTACGAGCAGTACTTC
cdr3_aa: CASSLVGGSGSYEQYF
clone_size: .
j_call: TRBJ2-7
v_call: TRBV13
d_call: TRBD2

cdr3_nt: TGTGCCAGCAGTTTATCAGGGCTGGGCCATCAGCCCCAGCATTTT
cdr3_aa: CASSLSGLGHQPQHF
clone_size: .
j_call: TRBJ1-5
v_call: TRBV28
d_call: .

cdr3_nt: TGTGCCAGCAGTTTCGGGGACAGGGGAGAGACCCAGTACTTC
cdr3_aa: CASSFGDRGETQYF
clone_size: .
j_call: TRBJ2-5
v_call: TRBV28
d_call: TRBD1

cdr3_nt: TGTGCCAGTCTCTCGACAGTCTCTTCCTATTCACCCCTCCACTTT
cdr3_aa: CASLSTVSSYSPLHF
clone_size: .
j_call: TRBJ1-6
v_call: TRBV19
d_call: .

cdr3_nt: TGTGCCAGCAGTTACCAGCAGGGCGACGAAAAACTGTTTTTT
cdr3_aa: CASSYQQGDEKLFF
clone_size: .
j_call: TRBJ1-4
v_call: TRBV6-5
d_call: .

cdr3_nt: TGTGCCAGCAGTTACTCGGGACAGCCCCGCGTCGCCTTC
cdr3_aa: CASSYSGQPRVAF
clone_size: few
j_call: TRBJ1-2
v_call: TRBV6-2/TRBV6-3
d_call: TRBD1

cdr3_nt: TGTGCCAGCAGTCCCTGGGGCATTCTCGGCAATCAGCCCCAGCATTTT
cdr3_aa: CASSPWGILGNQPQHF
clone_size: .
j_call: TRBJ1-5
v_call: TRBV6-2/TRBV6-3
d_call: .

cdr3_nt: TGTGCCAGCAGTGGGGGGGGATGGGAACTAGGCTACGAGCAGTACTTC
cdr3_aa: CASSGGGWELGYEQYF
clone_size: .
j_call: TRBJ2-7
v_call: TRBV28
d_call: TRBD2

cdr3_nt: TGTGCCAGTAAAGGGGTTTATAGCAATCAGCCCCAGCATTTT
cdr3_aa: CASKGVYSNQPQHF
clone_size: .
j_call: TRBJ1-5
v_call: TRBV28
d_call: .

cdr3_nt: TGTGCCAGCAGTTTATTTTACAGGGCAACGTACAATGAGCAGTTCTTC
cdr3_aa: CASSLFYRATYNEQFF
clone_size: .
j_call: TRBJ2-1
v_call: TRBV28
d_call: .

cdr3_nt: TGCGCCAGCAGCCAAGATCCCCCAGGGGGTAATTCACCCCTCCACTTT
cdr3_aa: CASSQDPPGGNSPLHF
clone_size: few
j_call: TRBJ1-6
v_call: TRBV4-3
d_call: TRBD1

cdr3_nt: TGTGCCAGCAGGATGACAACAAACACTGAAGCTTTCTTT
cdr3_aa: CASRMTTNTEAFF
clone_size: once
j_call: TRBJ1-1
v_call: TRBV6-5
d_call: .

cdr3_nt: TGTGCCAGCAGCCAAACCCTGATGGGCCCCTACAATGAGCAGTTCTTC
cdr3_aa: CASSQTLMGPYNEQFF
clone_size: .
j_call: TRBJ2-1
v_call: TRBV7-2
d_call: .

cdr3_nt: TGCAGTGCTCAGGAGGGGTATGAAGCTTTCTTT
cdr3_aa: CSAQEGYEAFF
clone_size: .
j_call: TRBJ1-1
v_call: TRBV20-1
d_call: .

cdr3_nt: TGTGCCAGCACGGGGGGCAATCAGCCCCAGCATTTT
cdr3_aa: CASTGGNQPQHF
clone_size: .
j_call: TRBJ1-5
v_call: TRBV2
d_call: .

cdr3_nt: TGTGCCACCAGTGATTCCCCTAGCGGGGGTGCCCAGTACTTC
cdr3_aa: CATSDSPSGGAQYF
clone_size: few
j_call: TRBJ2-5
v_call: TRBV24-1
d_call: TRBD2

cdr3_nt: TGTGCCACCAGTGATTGGAGGGGTGACTATGGCTACACCTTC
cdr3_aa: CATSDWRGDYGYTF
clone_size: .
j_call: TRBJ1-2
v_call: TRBV24-1
d_call: .